A selection of T cell receptor beta chains follows, all from one sample in a study of T cell repertoires in cytomegalovirus infection. TCRdb reprocessed the reads with MiXCR, giving one entry per CDR3 protein. The table shows 290,000 or so distinct CDR3 sequences, with approximately 8.9% occurring only once. The specimen was PBMCs. The source is a human donor in good health (CMV status not recorded). Some clones in this sample may be carry-over from other donors' samples. Each CDR3 is given with its conserved first and last residue. The D gene is left open where the match is weak. Part of the rows lack a size; the others show once, few, many or a class for expanded clones.

>TRBJ1-2|many|.|TRBV29-1
CSVSGPSYGYTF
TGCAGCGTTTCGGGGCCCAGCTATGGCTACACCTTC
>TRBJ1-5|many|.|TRBV6-1
CASRDLHSNQPQHF
TGTGCCAGCAGGGACCTCCACAGCAATCAGCCCCAGCATTTT
>TRBJ1-4|many|.|TRBV7-2
CASSPSSGSRGEKLFF
TGTGCCAGCAGCCCTTCATCCGGCAGTCGAGGTGAAAAACTGTTTTTT
>TRBJ2-1|.|TRBD2|TRBV28
CASSSPSGAGGEQFF
TGTGCCAGCAGTTCGCCTAGCGGGGCGGGGGGGGAGCAGTTCTTC
>TRBJ2-5|many|.|TRBV7-2
CASSHASLPRQETQYF
TGTGCCAGCAGCCACGCGAGCCTCCCTCGCCAAGAGACCCAGTACTTC
>TRBJ1-2|.|.|TRBV5-1
CASSLDGQSADGYTF
TGCGCCAGCAGCTTGGACGGGCAGTCCGCGGATGGCTACACCTTC
>TRBJ1-5|few|TRBD1|TRBV6-2/TRBV6-3
CASSSDRVGNQPQHF
TGTGCCAGCAGTTCGGACAGGGTGGGGAACCAGCCCCAGCATTTT
>TRBJ1-1|many|.|TRBV20-1
CSARRHIMNTEAFF
TGCAGTGCCCGAAGGCATATCATGAACACTGAAGCTTTCTTT
>TRBJ2-5|many|.|TRBV10-3
CAISDGGRFQETQYF
TGTGCCATCAGTGACGGGGGCCGGTTCCAAGAGACCCAGTACTTC
>TRBJ1-2|many|.|TRBV18
CASSPPGAQLYGYTF
TGTGCCAGCTCACCTCCAGGGGCCCAACTCTATGGCTACACCTTC
>TRBJ2-1|many|TRBD2|TRBV19
CASSNRRGANNEQFF
TGTGCCAGTAGTAACCGGCGGGGGGCTAACAATGAGCAGTTCTTC
>TRBJ2-1|.|TRBD2|TRBV9
CASSVMAGGPNEQFF
TGTGCCAGCAGCGTAATGGCGGGGGGGCCGAATGAGCAGTTCTTC
>TRBJ2-3|many|TRBD2|TRBV11-3
CASSSNKRGSLTDTQYF
TGTGCCAGCAGCTCAAATAAGCGGGGGTCCCTCACAGATACGCAGTATTTT
>TRBJ2-5|.|.|TRBV20-1
CSARGGEPRRGGETQYF
TGCAGTGCTAGAGGTGGGGAACCCAGGCGAGGCGGAGAGACCCAGTACTTC
>TRBJ2-1|many|.|TRBV5-4
CASSEDPRDNEQFF
TGTGCCAGCAGCGAGGATCCCAGGGACAATGAGCAGTTCTTC
>TRBJ2-1|many|.|TRBV20-1
CSARGRGHYNEQFF
TGCAGTGCTAGAGGGAGGGGTCACTACAATGAGCAGTTCTTC
>TRBJ2-7|few|.|TRBV10-3
CASKPGDNEQYF
TGTGCCAGCAAGCCAGGGGATAACGAGCAGTACTTC
>TRBJ2-1|many|.|TRBV20-1
CSARDSEQFF
TGCAGTGCTAGAGATTCGGAGCAGTTCTTC
>TRBJ1-5|many|.|TRBV5-8
CASSLGVIGVAQPQHF
TGTGCCAGCAGCTTGGGTGTAATCGGGGTGGCTCAGCCCCAGCATTTT
>TRBJ2-5|few|.|TRBV10-3
CAISESGRGKTQYF
TGTGCCATCAGTGAGTCGGGCAGGGGAAAGACCCAGTACTTC
>TRBJ1-1|.|.|TRBV29-1
CSVLPYTEAFF
TGCAGCGTTCTCCCCTACACTGAAGCTTTCTTT
>TRBJ1-2|many|TRBD1|TRBV6-5
CASSYSSGGAGYGYTF
TGTGCCAGCAGTTACTCTTCAGGGGGCGCGGGCTATGGCTACACCTTC
>TRBJ2-5|many|TRBD1|TRBV14
CASSQLTGGGETQYF
TGTGCCAGCAGCCAACTAACAGGGGGCGGAGAGACCCAGTACTTC
>TRBJ2-1|many|.|TRBV7-9
CASSLSGPSPTSYNEQFF
TGTGCCAGCAGCCTCAGCGGTCCTAGCCCAACCAGCTACAATGAGCAGTTCTTC
>TRBJ1-5|few|.|TRBV20-1
CSARSNGLGESQPQHF
TGCAGTGCTCGAAGCAACGGGTTGGGGGAGTCTCAGCCCCAGCATTTT
>TRBJ1-6|many|.|TRBV18
CASSFQQGIGLHF
TGTGCCAGCTCATTCCAGCAGGGAATTGGCCTCCACTTT
>TRBJ1-5|.|TRBD1|TRBV20-1
CSARDLTGAHSNQPQHF
TGCAGTGCTAGAGATCTGACAGGGGCCCATAGCAATCAGCCCCAGCATTTT
>TRBJ2-1|many|.|TRBV20-1
CSAARRGRTVGEQFF
TGCAGTGCCGCACGCAGGGGAAGGACTGTAGGTGAGCAGTTCTTC
>TRBJ2-1|many|TRBD1|TRBV7-2
CASSLNRGPPYNEQFF
TGTGCCAGCAGCTTAAACAGGGGGCCTCCCTACAATGAGCAGTTCTTC
>TRBJ2-7|.|.|TRBV5-6
CASSWRSSPTYEQYF
TGTGCCAGCAGCTGGAGGAGCTCCCCAACCTACGAGCAGTACTTC
>TRBJ1-2|many|.|TRBV6-5
CASSYGTHTNYGYTF
TGTGCCAGCAGTTACGGAACCCACACTAACTATGGCTACACCTTC
>TRBJ1-2|many|.|TRBV7-9
CASSPRSEGYGYTF
TGTGCCAGCAGCCCCCGATCGGAGGGCTATGGCTACACCTTC
>TRBJ2-2|few|.|TRBV20-1
CSARDQPTGELFF
TGCAGTGCTAGAGATCAACCCACCGGGGAGCTGTTTTTT
>TRBJ2-2|few|.|TRBV2
CASSREYTGELFF
TGTGCCAGCAGTCGGGAGTACACCGGGGAGCTGTTTTTT
>TRBJ2-1|many|.|TRBV12-3/TRBV12-4
CASSFPLPGQIVFVDEQFF
TGTGCCAGCAGTTTCCCCCTGCCCGGACAGATTGTGTTCGTGGATGAGCAGTTCTTC
>TRBJ1-2|few|.|TRBV7-9
CASSSSVGFRGYTF
TGTGCCAGCAGCTCCTCGGTGGGTTTTCGGGGCTACACCTTC
>TRBJ2-2|.|TRBD2|TRBV18
CASSPANSLAGTGELFF
TGTGCCAGCTCACCAGCAAACAGTCTAGCGGGCACCGGGGAGCTGTTTTTT
>TRBJ2-1|many|TRBD2|TRBV6-2/TRBV6-3
CASSYSSGGHNEQFF
TGTGCCAGCAGTTACTCGTCGGGGGGACACAATGAGCAGTTCTTC
>TRBJ2-1|many|.|TRBV5-1
CASSHGGSGPNNEQFF
TGCGCCAGCAGCCACGGGGGTAGCGGACCCAACAATGAGCAGTTCTTC